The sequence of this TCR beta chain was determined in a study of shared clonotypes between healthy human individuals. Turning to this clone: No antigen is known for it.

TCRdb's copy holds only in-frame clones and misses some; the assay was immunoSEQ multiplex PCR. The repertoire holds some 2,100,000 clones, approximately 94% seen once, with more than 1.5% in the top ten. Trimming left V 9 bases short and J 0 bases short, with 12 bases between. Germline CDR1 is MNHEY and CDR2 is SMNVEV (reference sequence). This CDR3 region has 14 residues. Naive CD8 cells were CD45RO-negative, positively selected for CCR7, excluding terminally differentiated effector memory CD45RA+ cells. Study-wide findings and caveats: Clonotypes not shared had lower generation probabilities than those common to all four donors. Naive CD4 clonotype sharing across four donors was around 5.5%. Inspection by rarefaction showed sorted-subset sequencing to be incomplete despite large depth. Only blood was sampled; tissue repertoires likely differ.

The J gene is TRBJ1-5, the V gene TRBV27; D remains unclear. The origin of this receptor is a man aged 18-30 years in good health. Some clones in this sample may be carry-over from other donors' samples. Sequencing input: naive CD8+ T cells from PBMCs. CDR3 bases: TGTGCCAGAAAAAAGGAGTGTAGCAATCAGCCCCAGCATTTT. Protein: CARKKECSNQPQHF.